This T cell receptor beta chain appears in the sequencing data of a study of blood T cell repertoires in COVID-19. CDR1 is MNHEY and CDR2 is SVGEGT in the germline V gene. The CDR3 covers 17 residues. Trimming at V came to 4 bases and at J to 2 bases, leaving 11 bases not matched to a gene. The authors' processing: By means of reference gene primer amplification, nucleated cell counts were estimated. Method: immunoSEQ multiplex PCR; TCRdb's copy keeps in-frame clones and lacks some. V, J and clone size are those of that table, while D and trimming were read from the DNA. Of about 170,000 clones listed, roughly 83% are singletons.

Sequencing was carried out using peripheral blood. The chain uses TRBV6-2 or TRBV6-3 and TRBJ2-5, with 9 bases matching TRBD2. The receptor was isolated from a woman older than 75 with active or convalescent COVID-19. DNA for the CDR3: TGTGCCAGCAGTTCCGGCCCTGGGCTAGCGGGACAAGAGACCCAGTACTTC. Translation: CASSSGPGLAGQETQYF.